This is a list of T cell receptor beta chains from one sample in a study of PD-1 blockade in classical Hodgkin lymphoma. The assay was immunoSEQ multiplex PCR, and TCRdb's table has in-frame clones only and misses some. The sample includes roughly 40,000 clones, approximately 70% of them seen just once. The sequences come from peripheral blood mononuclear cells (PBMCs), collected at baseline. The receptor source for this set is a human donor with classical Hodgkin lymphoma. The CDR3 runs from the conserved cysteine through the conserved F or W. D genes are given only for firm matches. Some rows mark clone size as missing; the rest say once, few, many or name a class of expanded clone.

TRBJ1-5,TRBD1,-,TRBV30,CAWDGTVGGANQPQHF,TGTGCCTGGGACGGGACAGTCGGAGGGGCCAATCAGCCCCAGCATTTT
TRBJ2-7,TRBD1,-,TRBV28,CASSLTGAYEQYF,TGTGCCAGCAGTCTCACAGGGGCCTACGAGCAGTACTTC
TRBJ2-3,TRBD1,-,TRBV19,CASSFSRDRGRGDTQYF,TGTGCCAGTAGTTTCTCCCGGGACAGGGGGCGTGGAGATACGCAGTATTTT
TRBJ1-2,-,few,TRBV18,CASSPASELNYGYTF,TGTGCCAGCTCACCGGCTAGTGAACTGAACTATGGCTACACCTTC
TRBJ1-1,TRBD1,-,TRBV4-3,CASSQDSGQSVDSGAFF,TGCGCCAGCAGCCAAGATTCGGGACAGTCTGTCGATAGCGGAGCTTTCTTT
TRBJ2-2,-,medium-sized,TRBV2,CASGLTGELFF,TGTGCCAGCGGGTTGACCGGGGAGCTGTTTTTT
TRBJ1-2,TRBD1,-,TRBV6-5,CASTPGQGGGYTF,TGTGCCAGCACCCCGGGACAGGGAGGTGGCTACACCTTC
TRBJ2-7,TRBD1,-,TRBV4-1,CASSQPGQGGYEQYF,TGCGCCAGCAGCCAACCCGGACAGGGGGGATACGAGCAGTACTTC
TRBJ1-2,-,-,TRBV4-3,CASSQYGGAGYGYTF,TGCGCCAGCAGCCAATACGGGGGGGCCGGCTATGGCTACACCTTC
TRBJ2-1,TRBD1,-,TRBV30,CAWSRDRGYEQFF,TGTGCCTGGAGTAGGGACAGGGGTTATGAGCAGTTCTTC
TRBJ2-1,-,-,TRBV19,CASKGSRGDEQFF,TGTGCCAGTAAAGGTTCGAGGGGGGATGAGCAGTTCTTC
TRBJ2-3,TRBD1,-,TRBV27,CASSFGTGFGTDTQYF,TGTGCCAGCAGTTTTGGGACAGGGTTTGGGACAGATACGCAGTATTTT
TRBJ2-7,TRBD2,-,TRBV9,CASSTSGRGMEQYF,TGTGCCAGCAGTACGAGCGGGAGGGGAATGGAGCAGTACTTC
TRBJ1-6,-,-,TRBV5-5,CASSFTTSSYNSPLHF,TGTGCCAGCAGCTTTACTACGAGCTCCTATAATTCACCCCTCCACTTT
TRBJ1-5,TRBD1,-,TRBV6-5,CASAQGQGDQPQHF,TGTGCCAGCGCTCAGGGACAGGGGGATCAGCCCCAGCATTTT
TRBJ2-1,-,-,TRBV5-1,CASSLRRTPRDNEQFF,TGCGCCAGCAGCTTAAGGAGGACCCCGCGTGACAATGAGCAGTTCTTC
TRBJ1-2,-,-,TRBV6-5,CASLQGDYGYTF,TGTGCCAGCTTACAGGGAGACTATGGCTACACCTTC
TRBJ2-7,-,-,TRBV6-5,CASSTVSYEQYF,TGTGCCAGCAGTACTGTCTCCTACGAGCAGTACTTC
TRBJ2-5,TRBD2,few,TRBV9,CASSARLALETQYF,TGTGCCAGCAGCGCACGACTAGCCCTGGAGACCCAGTACTTC
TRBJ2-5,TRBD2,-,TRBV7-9,CASSLIGLADQETQYF,TGTGCCAGCAGCTTAATTGGACTAGCGGATCAAGAGACCCAGTACTTC
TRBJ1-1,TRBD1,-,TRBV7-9,CASSTGVLPPKDGF,TGTGCCAGCAGCACAGGGGTCCTCCCCCCGAAGGATGGTTTT
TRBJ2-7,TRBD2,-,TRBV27,CASSFSGARGGEQYF,TGTGCCAGCAGTTTTAGCGGGGCTAGAGGAGGGGAGCAGTACTTC
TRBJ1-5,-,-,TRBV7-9,CASSLELQPQHF,TGTGCCAGCAGCTTAGAACTGCAGCCCCAGCATTTT
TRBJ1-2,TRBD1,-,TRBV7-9,CASTLGQGAWYGYTF,TGTGCCAGCACCCTGGGACAGGGGGCATGGTATGGCTACACCTTC
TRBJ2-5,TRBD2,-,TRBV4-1,CASSLRTSGGDETQYF,TGCGCCAGCAGCCTGAGGACTAGCGGGGGAGATGAGACCCAGTACTTC
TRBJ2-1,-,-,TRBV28,CASSERTESSYNEQFF,TGTGCCAGCAGTGAACGGACGGAGAGCTCCTACAATGAGCAGTTCTTC
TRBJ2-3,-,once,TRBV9,CASSGGGARLDTQYF,TGTGCCAGCAGCGGAGGGGGGGCCCGTCTGGATACGCAGTATTTT
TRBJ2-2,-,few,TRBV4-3,CASSQGRFNTGELFF,TGCGCCAGCAGCCAAGGCCGCTTCAACACCGGGGAGCTGTTTTTT
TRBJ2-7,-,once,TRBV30,CAWSVIATRAYEQYF,TGTGCCTGGAGTGTAATCGCAACTAGAGCCTACGAGCAGTACTTC
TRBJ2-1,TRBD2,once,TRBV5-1,CASSLVAGANYEQFF,TGCGCCAGCAGCTTGGTAGCGGGAGCCAACTATGAGCAGTTCTTC
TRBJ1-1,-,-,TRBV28,CASSLSVSTEAFF,TGTGCCAGCAGTCTCAGTGTTAGCACTGAAGCTTTCTTT